This is a list of T cell receptor beta chains from one sample in a study of Graves' ophthalmopathy and Graves' hyperthyroidism. One entry per CDR3 protein, called by TCRdb with MiXCR from the multiplex PCR reads. The table records about 210,000 distinct CDR3 sequences, 29% of them present only once. The sequencing input was peripheral blood. These receptors were obtained from a man between 45 and 60 years old with Graves' ophthalmopathy. Both conserved end residues are part of each CDR3. The D gene is left open where the match is weak. Rows may omit the clone size; those that give it use once, few, many or a size class.

j_gene	v_gene	abundance	d_gene	CDR3aa	CDR3nt
TRBJ2-7	TRBV6-1	NA	NA	CASSASLGGAYEQYF	TGTGCCAGCAGTGCTTCCCTTGGCGGAGCCTACGAGCAGTACTTC
TRBJ1-5	TRBV24-1	NA	TRBD1	CATSDLGQGDDQPQHF	TGTGCCACCAGTGATTTGGGACAGGGGGATGATCAGCCCCAGCATTTT
TRBJ2-5	TRBV27	once	TRBD1	CASSSGTGPQETQYF	TGTGCCAGCAGTTCCGGGACAGGGCCCCAAGAGACCCAGTACTTC
TRBJ2-2	TRBV6-5	many	NA	CASSYSTGSNTGELFF	TGTGCCAGCAGTTACTCGACAGGATCGAACACCGGGGAGCTGTTTTTT
TRBJ1-2	TRBV7-6	many	TRBD1	CASSSTGGDGYTF	TGTGCCAGCAGCTCAACAGGGGGGGATGGCTACACCTTC
TRBJ1-2	TRBV12-3/TRBV12-4	many	NA	CASSLGGGNYGYTF	TGTGCCAGCAGCCTAGGGGGGGGGAACTATGGCTACACCTTC
TRBJ1-1	TRBV6-5	many	NA	CASRTLLTGPNTEAFF	TGTGCCAGCCGGACCTTACTCACAGGGCCGAACACTGAAGCTTTCTTT
TRBJ2-2	TRBV19	many	TRBD2	CATRQAGGSGGELFF	TGTGCCACCCGCCAGGCGGGAGGGTCGGGCGGGGAGCTGTTTTTT
TRBJ2-5	TRBV7-6	few	NA	CASSLAPTGGAQYF	TGTGCCAGCAGCCTAGCCCCGACAGGTGGGGCCCAGTACTTC
TRBJ1-1	TRBV2	once	NA	CASRRQGGNTEAFF	TGTGCCAGCAGACGCCAAGGGGGAAACACTGAAGCTTTCTTT
TRBJ1-2	TRBV27	NA	NA	CASSTTGPNYGYTF	TGTGCCAGCAGTACGACAGGACCCAACTATGGCTACACCTTC
TRBJ1-1	TRBV6-1	NA	NA	CASTYPGMNTEAFF	TGTGCCAGCACCTACCCGGGCATGAACACTGAAGCTTTCTTT